This T cell receptor (beta chain) was sequenced for a study of blood T cell repertoires in COVID-19. Sequencing used immunoSEQ multiplex PCR; TCRdb keeps in-frame clones, though not all of them. Here the sample spans 95,000 to 150,000 clones, 86% being singletons. Trimming left V 6 bases short and J 9 bases short, with 21 bases between. The CDR3 length is 15 residues. CDR1 and CDR2 from the germline V gene are MNHEY and SVGEGT. Sample: peripheral blood. The rearrangement joins TRBV6-2 or TRBV6-3 to TRBJ1-5, with a possible D match to TRBD1 (6 bases). The sequence came from a man aged 40-50 years with acute or convalescent COVID-19. In DNA form, the CDR3 reads TGTGCCAGCAGCGGACAGTCCCCTGGCAATGGGCCCCAGCATTTT. Encoded protein: CASSGQSPGNGPQHF.